Listed here are 30 T cell receptor beta chains from one sample, sequenced in a study of blood T cell repertoires in COVID-19. TCRdb's table, derived via immunoSEQ multiplex PCR, lists solely in-frame clones and lacks some. The sample carries tens of thousands of clones, more than 65% recorded once. Material: peripheral blood. The receptors here all came from a woman between 50 and 59 years old with acute or convalescent COVID-19.

This sequence joins TRBV2 and TRBJ2-2, with 8 bases lining up with TRBD2. CDR1 is SNHLY and CDR2 is FYNNEI in the germline V gene. This CDR3 has 14 amino acids. After removal of 8 bases from V and 0 bases from J, the junction contained 2 bases not matched to a gene. CDR3 residues: CASRTSPNTGELFF. Here the CDR3 DNA reads TGTGCCAGCCGGACTAGCCCGAACACCGGGGAGCTGTTTTTT. Complete variable domain (other parts from reference TRBV2 and TRBJ2-2): EPEVTQTPSHQVTQMGQEVILRCVPISNHLYFYWYRQILGQKVEFLVSFYNNEISEKSEIFDDQFSVERPDGSNFTLKIRSTKLEDSAMYFCASRTSPNTGELFFGEGSRLTVL.

This rearrangement joins TRBV7-2 to TRBJ2-1; TRBD2 matches 13 bases. V dropped 1 base and J dropped 8; count of bases not matched to a gene: 5. Germline V gives CDR1 SGHTA, CDR2 FQGNSA. The CDR3 loop spans 16 amino acids. The CDR3 spells CASSLVWTSGSDEQFF. DNA for the CDR3: TGTGCCAGCAGCTTAGTGTGGACTAGCGGGAGTGATGAGCAGTTCTTC.

This clone was observed a few times. The J gene is TRBJ1-2, the V gene TRBV18; weak D call: TRBD1 (5 bases). The V and J ends lost 2 bases and 8 bases respectively, with 21 bases between them. The germline V gene encodes CDR1 KGHSH and CDR2 LQKENI. The CDR3 has 16 residues. This CDR3 reads CASSPNSEGTRGGYTF. The DNA of the CDR3 is TGTGCCAGCTCACCAAACTCGGAGGGGACGCGGGGAGGCTACACCTTC.

This chain joins TRBV18 and TRBJ2-1; 8 nucleotides line up with TRBD2. This CDR3 is built from 15 residues. Trimming at V came to 3 bases and at J to 7 bases, leaving 8 bases not matched to a gene. Germline V gives CDR1 KGHSH, CDR2 LQKENI. This CDR3 is CASSPGGASLNEQFF. DNA for the CDR3: TGTGCCAGCTCACCCGGGGGGGCCAGTTTGAATGAGCAGTTCTTC.

The J gene is TRBJ2-2, the V gene TRBV19; D perhaps matches TRBD2 (5 bases). CDR3 size: 15 residues. With 8 bases removed from V and 1 base from J, the gap between germline ends came to 14 bases. Germline values: CDR1 LNHDA, CDR2 SQIVND (reference sequence). The CDR3 loop is CASQRTLMNTGELFF. DNA of the CDR3: TGTGCCAGTCAGCGGACCCTCATGAACACCGGGGAGCTGTTTTTT.

This clone was picked up a small number of times. Germline and junction disagree at one end, which may indicate a read error. The chain joins TRBV5-8 to TRBJ1-1; a possible D gene is TRBD1 (6 bases). CDR3 length: 16 residues. The germline CDR1 and CDR2 sequences are SGHTS and YDEGEE. The CDR3 DNA follows: TGTGCCAGCACCTTGAGGATCGTCTCACGGGACAAAGGGGCTTTCTTT. This encodes CASTLRIVSRDKGAFF.

V usage is TRBV19 and J usage is TRBJ1-5; 9 nucleotides line up with TRBD1. The germline V gene has CDR1 LNHDA and CDR2 SQIVND (reference sequence). After removal of 4 bases from V and 9 bases from J, the junction contained 7 bases not matched to a gene. The CDR3 covers 14 residues. In DNA, the CDR3 is TGTGCCAGTAGTACGGGACAGGGTAAGGTGCCCCAGCATTTT. Its translation is CASSTGQGKVPQHF.

J is TRBJ2-1 and V is TRBV21-1; the table's TRBD2 call for D was not verified on the DNA. TRBV21-1 is tagged as a pseudogene. The CDR3 length is 15 residues. The CDR3 spells CASSVGERGYNEQFF. In nucleotides, the CDR3 is TGTGCCAGCAGCGTTGGGGAGCGGGGTTACAATGAGCAGTTCTTC.

This clone was seen once. V gene TRBV18 combines with J gene TRBJ1-1, with D maybe TRBD1 (6 bases). Germline V lookup: CDR1 KGHSH, CDR2 LQKENI. V lost 6 bases, J lost 1 base, and 15 bases lay in between. This CDR3 is 15 amino acids long. The CDR3 loop reads CASSAQGLKNTEAFF. CDR3 nucleotides: TGTGCCAGCTCCGCACAGGGCCTGAAGAACACTGAAGCTTTCTTT.

The CDR3 DNA reads as TGTGCCAGCAGTGTTGACAGGGGTAGTTTAGAGACCCAGTACTTC. Its protein product is CASSVDRGSLETQYF. The chain combines TRBV28 with TRBJ2-5, with TRBD1 identical over 8 bases. The CDR3 is 15 residues long. Looked up from germline, CDR1 is MDHEN and CDR2 is SYDVKM. Trimming removed 5 bases from V and 4 bases from J; junction bases left unmatched: 9.

This clone was counted only a few times. The chain uses TRBV7-8 and TRBJ2-7; 12 bases are shared with TRBD2. After removal of 5 bases from V and 0 bases from J, the junction contained 5 bases not matched to a gene. The germline V gene has CDR1 SGHVS and CDR2 FQNEAQ. The CDR3 loop spans 16 amino acids. CDR3 protein: CASSGQTSGSSYEQYF. The CDR3 nucleotides read TGTGCCAGCAGCGGCCAGACTAGCGGGAGCTCCTACGAGCAGTACTTC.

This rearrangement joins TRBV28 to TRBJ1-4; 10 nucleotides line up with TRBD1. After removal of 6 bases from V and 6 bases from J, the junction contained 4 bases not matched to a gene. The length of the CDR3 is 14 residues. Germline loops: CDR1 MDHEN, CDR2 SYDVKM. CDR3 residues: CASSTGTGDEKLFF. CDR3 coding DNA: TGTGCCAGCAGCACCGGGACAGGGGATGAAAAACTGTTTTTT.

The rearrangement links TRBV19 to TRBJ2-1; 7 positions match TRBD1. CDR3 length equals 15 residues. Germline lookup yields CDR1 LNHDA and CDR2 SQIVND (reference sequence). J was trimmed by 4 bases and V by 5 bases; bases with no gene match: 8. CDR3 DNA sequence: TGTGCCAGTAGTCCAGGACAGGAGCCGTACAATGAGCAGTTCTTC. Translated, it gives CASSPGQEPYNEQFF. Full variable domain (outside the CDR3, taken from reference TRBV19 and TRBJ2-1): DGGITQSPKYLFRKEGQNVTLSCEQNLNHDAMYWYRQDPGQGLRLIYYSQIVNDFQKGDIAEGYSVSREKKESFPLTVTSAQKNPTAFYLCASSPGQEPYNEQFFGPGTRLTVL.

This chain links TRBV7-9 with TRBJ2-2; TRBD1 aligns across 7 bases. Trimming took 5 bases from V and 0 from J; bases not matched to a gene: 6. The CDR3 runs to 16 residues. Germline loops: CDR1 SEHNR, CDR2 FQNEAQ (reference sequence). CDR3 sequence reads: CASSTRQGPNTGELFF. CDR3 DNA sequence: TGTGCCAGCAGCACCAGACAGGGTCCGAACACCGGGGAGCTGTTTTTT.

The chain joins TRBV14 to TRBJ1-3; TRBD1 might be the D (5 bases). Germline V lookup: CDR1 SGHDN, CDR2 FVKESK. This CDR3 has 11 amino acids. The V end was cut by 10 bases, the J end by 4 bases, with 8 bases between. CDR3 nucleotide sequence: TGTGCCATACGACAGGGAAACACCATATATTTT. Protein sequence: CAIRQGNTIYF.

The chain joins TRBV5-1 to TRBJ1-3, with D tentatively TRBD1 (5 bases). V was shortened by 1 base and J by 2 bases, with 16 bases between the two germline ends. There are 17 residues in the CDR3. Per germline, CDR1 SGHRS and CDR2 YFSETQ. In nucleotides, the CDR3 is TGCGCCAGCAGCTTGTCGCAGGGACTTCGTGCTGGAAACACCATATATTTT. It is translated as CASSLSQGLRAGNTIYF.

This clone was observed many times. V usage is TRBV30 and J usage is TRBJ2-3; no clear D. V was cut by 0 bases and J by 0 bases, with 10 bases left in between. The CDR3 runs to 15 residues. The germline V gene encodes CDR1 GTSNPN and CDR2 SVGIG (reference sequence). In nucleotides, the CDR3 is TGTGCCTGGAGTGTAGTCTTCACTAGCACAGATACGCAGTATTTT. The encoded protein is CAWSVVFTSTDTQYF.

To note about this clone: This sample includes further DNA sequences coding for the same CDR3. V usage is TRBV19 and J usage is TRBJ1-1, with TRBD1 as a possible D gene (5 bases). CDR1 and CDR2 (germline): LNHDA, SQIVND (reference sequence). The CDR3 is 13 amino acids. Trimming stripped 5 bases from V and 1 base from J, with 8 bases between. This CDR3 reads CASSRTRNTEAFF. CDR3 DNA: TGTGCCAGTAGTCGGACAAGGAACACTGAAGCTTTCTTT.

The chain combines TRBV7-2 with TRBJ2-2; D is uncertain. V was pared by 5 bases and J by 1 base, with 14 bases between. The germline CDR1 and CDR2 sequences are SGHTA and FQGNSA. The CDR3 covers 16 residues. The CDR3 DNA reads TGTGCCAGCAGCCTGATGACTCCCCGGAACACCGGGGAGCTGTTTTTT. Its translation is CASSLMTPRNTGELFF.

The chain combines TRBV5-5 with TRBJ2-7; 9 bases are shared with TRBD1. The V gene's germline CDR1 is SGHKS and CDR2 YYEKEE (reference sequence). This CDR3 contains 11 residues. The J segment lost 6 bases and the V segment lost 8 bases, leaving 3 bases of the junction unmatched. CDR3 coding DNA: TGTGCCAGGGGGACAGGGCTCGAGCAGTACTTC. Its protein is CARGTGLEQYF.

The chain uses TRBV10-3 and TRBJ2-1; possibly TRBD2 for D (5 bases). Trimming cost V 10 bases and J 3 bases, with 10 bases left between them. The CDR3 covers 12 residues. Germline CDR1 and CDR2: ENHRY and SYGVKD. CDR3 DNA: TGTGCCACCGGGGTACTCTACAATGAGCAGTTCTTC. Translation: CATGVLYNEQFF.

The chain has TRBV9 and TRBJ2-3; TRBD2 agrees at 8 bases. J gave up 5 bases and V 0 bases, and 8 bases lay outside the gene matches. Germline V CDR1 and CDR2: SGDLS, YYNGEE. The CDR3 spans 16 residues. The CDR3 region has the DNA TGTGCCAGCAGCGTAGTCGACGGGAGGGCCGGAGATACGCAGTATTTT. Protein sequence: CASSVVDGRAGDTQYF.

The chain employs TRBV19 and TRBJ2-5; TRBD2 aligns across 7 bases. V lost 4 bases to trimming and J lost 2 bases; unmatched junction nucleotides: 10. Per germline, CDR1 LNHDA and CDR2 SQIVND (reference sequence). The CDR3 is 16 residues long. The CDR3 spells CASSKRTSRIQETQYF. The CDR3 region has the DNA TGTGCCAGTAGTAAACGGACTAGTAGGATACAAGAGACCCAGTACTTC. Drawing the rest from reference TRBV19 and TRBJ2-5, the complete variable domain is DGGITQSPKYLFRKEGQNVTLSCEQNLNHDAMYWYRQDPGQGLRLIYYSQIVNDFQKGDIAEGYSVSREKKESFPLTVTSAQKNPTAFYLCASSKRTSRIQETQYFGPGTRLLVL.

V gene TRBV18 combines with J gene TRBJ1-1; TRBD1 agrees at 10 bases. V was pared by 5 bases and J by 3 bases, with 3 bases of the junction left unmatched. The CDR3 runs 14 residues. Per the germline V gene, CDR1 is KGHSH and CDR2 is LQKENI. The CDR3 bases are TGTGCCAGCTCAACCGGGACAGGGGACACTGAAGCTTTCTTT. Encoded protein: CASSTGTGDTEAFF.

V gene TRBV6-2 or TRBV6-3 combines with J gene TRBJ2-2; D is undetermined. This CDR3 comprises 14 residues. V was shortened by 3 bases and J by 0 bases, with 5 bases between the two germline ends. Germline V gives CDR1 MNHEY, CDR2 SVGEGT. CDR3 residues: CASSYLSNTGELFF. The CDR3 nucleotides read TGTGCCAGCAGTTATTTATCGAACACCGGGGAGCTGTTTTTT.

This clone was recorded only once. This sequence joins TRBV10-2 and TRBJ2-1, with a weak D call TRBD2 (6 bases). Between the trimmed V and J ends, which lost 7 bases and 4 bases, there was a span of 11 bases. The CDR3 length is 13 residues. Germline CDR1 reads WSHSY; CDR2 reads SAAADI. The CDR3 DNA sequence: TGCGCCAGCATCCCTAGCGCTTACAATGAGCAGTTCTTC. Translation: CASIPSAYNEQFF.

The J gene is TRBJ1-5, the V gene TRBV4-1, with 7 nucleotides matching TRBD1. J lost 1 base, V lost 3 bases, and 12 bases had no gene match. The CDR3 has 18 residues. The germline V gene has CDR1 MGHRA and CDR2 YSYEKL. CDR3 in DNA: TGCGCCAGCAGCCAGCCGGGACAGCCCTTAAGGAGCAATCAGCCCCAGCATTTT. Its translation: CASSQPGQPLRSNQPQHF.

The chain has TRBV19 and TRBJ1-2; unclear D gene. Germline V gene lookup returns CDR1 LNHDA and CDR2 SQIVND (reference sequence). The CDR3 extends over 12 amino acids. The V end lost 5 bases, the J end lost 6 bases, and 10 bases lay between the germline ends. CDR3 coding DNA: TGTGCCAGTAGTTTCAAGAGTAATGGCTACACCTTC. Translation gives CASSFKSNGYTF.

This clone occurred many times. The gene calls are TRBV19 and TRBJ2-3; 7 bases agree with TRBD2. The V gene's germline CDR1 is LNHDA and CDR2 SQIVND (reference sequence). CDR3 length: 15 amino acids. V dropped 5 bases and J dropped 0; count of bases not matched to a gene: 5. The CDR3 here is CASSPLADSTDTQYF. The DNA of the CDR3 is TGTGCCAGTAGTCCTCTAGCGGATAGCACAGATACGCAGTATTTT.

Concerning this clone: Distinct nucleotide sequences in the sample also encode this CDR3. The chain couples TRBV10-3 to TRBJ1-1, with TRBD1 as a possible D gene (6 bases). The germline CDR1 and CDR2 sequences are ENHRY and SYGVKD. CDR3 length equals 13 residues. V shed 6 bases and J shed 1 base, with 9 bases lying between them. The CDR3 sequence is CAISVQGNTEAFF. CDR3 nucleotide sequence: TGTGCCATCAGCGTACAGGGGAACACTGAAGCTTTCTTT.